The 18 T cell receptor beta chains below all came from one sample that was sequenced in a study of shared clonotypes between healthy human individuals (TCRdb year 2020). The library was made by the immunoSEQ multiplex PCR assay. The clones in this table, taken by TCRdb from immuneACCESS, are in-frame only. Not every clone is retained; where verified, under half of the shortfall comes from an unresolved V gene, and the cause of the rest is unknown. Across this sample there are approximately 470,000 clones, with about 72% seen only once. Jointly, the top ten make up around 12% of the sample. Sequencing was done on a sample of PBMCs. These receptors originate from a middle-aged woman in good health. Some clones in this sample may be carry-over from other donors' samples.

This chain joins TRBV4-1 and TRBJ2-3; 9 nucleotides match TRBD1. This CDR3 is 16 amino acids long. J lost 0 bases, V lost 2 bases, and 3 bases had no gene match. Per the germline V gene, CDR1 is MGHRA and CDR2 is YSYEKL. The CDR3 loop reads CASSQTGTGSTDTQYF. The CDR3 DNA is TGCGCCAGCAGCCAAACCGGGACAGGGAGCACAGATACGCAGTATTTT.

The V and J genes are TRBV28 and TRBJ1-2, with 8 bases aligning to TRBD1. V gave up 2 bases and J gave up 2 bases; unmatched junction bases: 4. CDR1 and CDR2 (germline): MDHEN, SYDVKM. The length of the CDR3 is 15 residues. The CDR3 protein is CASSLPDRGNYGYTF. The CDR3 DNA reads TGTGCCAGCAGTTTACCCGACAGGGGCAACTATGGCTACACCTTC.

This clone was observed a handful of times. This chain links TRBV9 with TRBJ2-7; 7 bases fit TRBD2. With 0 bases clipped from V and 2 bases from J, the junction kept 8 bases outside the gene matches. The CDR3 loop spans 16 amino acids. Per the germline V gene, CDR1 is SGDLS and CDR2 is YYNGEE. CDR3 in DNA: TGTGCCAGCAGCGTAGCCCCCGGGACTATCACCTACGAGCAGTACTTC. It translates to CASSVAPGTITYEQYF.

This sequence joins TRBV6-5 and TRBJ2-1; 10 bases line up with TRBD2. With V trimmed by 7 bases and J by 2 bases, 5 bases remained unmatched. In germline, CDR1 is MNHEY, CDR2 SVGAGI. This CDR3 has 15 residues. This CDR3 reads CASNPSGSTYNEQFF. In DNA form, the CDR3 reads TGTGCCAGCAACCCTAGCGGGAGCACCTACAATGAGCAGTTCTTC.

The J gene is TRBJ1-2, the V gene TRBV11-1, with D possibly matching TRBD1 (6 bases). CDR3 size: 13 residues. V lost 2 bases, J lost 6 bases, and 10 bases lay in between. Germline V gene lookup returns CDR1 SGHAT and CDR2 FQDESV (reference sequence). The CDR3 here is CASSLNAGDGYTF. CDR3 coding DNA: TGTGCCAGCAGCTTAAATGCAGGGGATGGCTACACCTTC.

V is TRBV4-1 and J is TRBJ2-1, with 7 bases aligning to TRBD2. Germline CDR1 and CDR2: MGHRA and YSYEKL. V shed 5 bases, J shed 3 bases, and the junction held 10 bases outside the gene matches. This CDR3 has 16 amino acids. CDR3 in amino acids: CASSGLGTGSYNEQFF. CDR3 in DNA: TGCGCCAGCAGCGGACTAGGAACTGGAAGCTACAATGAGCAGTTCTTC.

The rearrangement uses TRBV27 and TRBJ2-7; D might be TRBD1 (6 bases). The germline gives CDR1 MNHEY, CDR2 SMNVEV (reference sequence). This CDR3 spans 13 amino acids. V was clipped by 10 bases and J by 2 bases, with 15 bases between them. CDR3 bases: TGTGCCATTACGGACAGTACAACCTACGAGCAGTACTTC. This encodes CAITDSTTYEQYF.

This clone was seen only once. This chain joins TRBV6-1 and TRBJ2-7, with a possible D match to TRBD2 (5 bases). The CDR3 extends over 19 amino acids. CDR1 and CDR2 from the germline V gene are MNHNS and SASEGT. V lost 4 bases and J lost 2, with 27 bases in between. The CDR3 loop is CASSASRRSSTWEPYEQYF. The CDR3 coding sequence is TGTGCCAGCAGTGCCAGCAGGAGGAGCAGCACTTGGGAACCCTACGAGCAGTACTTC.

This chain uses TRBV28 with TRBJ1-4, with D possibly being TRBD1 (6 bases). V was pared by 7 bases and J by 4 bases, with 13 bases between. CDR3 size: 14 residues. CDR1 MDHEN and CDR2 SYDVKM come from the germline V gene. The CDR3 sequence: CASNWGGSNEKLFF. CDR3 DNA: TGTGCCAGCAATTGGGGGGGCAGTAATGAAAAACTGTTTTTT.

Notes on this clone: Other DNA sequences in the sample encode the same CDR3. The gene calls are TRBV10-3 and TRBJ2-3, with D uncertain. V lost 4 bases to trimming and J lost 3 bases, with 5 bases between them. This CDR3 comprises 12 residues. Per the germline V gene, CDR1 is ENHRY and CDR2 is SYGVKD. DNA of the CDR3: TGTGCCATCAGTGGATCGACAGATACGCAGTATTTT. Its protein product is CAISGSTDTQYF.

The chain uses TRBV28 and TRBJ2-7, with 9 bases identical to TRBD1. The J segment lost 3 bases and the V segment lost 6 bases, leaving 6 bases of the junction unmatched. CDR3 length: 14 amino acids. Germline CDR1 MDHEN, CDR2 SYDVKM. CDR3 residues: CASSLNRGLYEQYF. The CDR3 DNA follows: TGTGCCAGCAGCCTAAACAGGGGGCTCTACGAGCAGTACTTC.

The rearrangement joins TRBV7-9 to TRBJ2-2; 9 positions agree with TRBD1. Trimming took 5 bases from V and 3 from J; bases not matched to a gene: 1. Germline CDR1 and CDR2: SEHNR and FQNEAQ (reference sequence). The CDR3 extends over 14 amino acids. CDR3 amino acids: CASSRTGDTGELFF. CDR3 coding DNA: TGTGCCAGCAGCCGGACAGGGGACACCGGGGAGCTGTTTTTT.

This sequence joins TRBV6-6 and TRBJ2-1; 10 nucleotides align to TRBD1. From germline, CDR1 is MNHNY and CDR2 SVGAGI (reference sequence). The CDR3 runs to 16 residues. The trim removed 0 bases at V and 7 bases at J, leaving 6 bases unmatched. CDR3 coding DNA: TGTGCCAGCAGTTACTCGACGGGACAGGGGAGTAATGAGCAGTTCTTC. Translation: CASSYSTGQGSNEQFF.

This rearrangement joins TRBV19 to TRBJ1-3; D call uncertain. Trimming took off 6 bases at V and 0 bases at J, with 9 bases between the two ends. The CDR3 runs to 14 residues. Germline lookup yields CDR1 LNHDA and CDR2 SQIVND (reference sequence). CDR3 DNA sequence: TGTGCCAGTAGATGGACGTACTCTGGAAACACCATATATTTT. Translated: CASRWTYSGNTIYF.

V is TRBV7-2 and J is TRBJ2-5; D unresolved. This CDR3 has 13 residues. In germline, CDR1 is SGHTA, CDR2 FQGNSA. V was trimmed by 5 bases and J by 3 bases, leaving 10 bases between them. Here the CDR3 DNA reads TGTGCCAGCAGCCGCGGTTGGGAAGAGACCCAGTACTTC. Its protein is CASSRGWEETQYF.

This clone has just a few counts. The rearrangement links TRBV7-8 to TRBJ1-1; D gene unclear. The CDR3 is 12 residues long. The germline V gene has CDR1 SGHVS and CDR2 FQNEAQ. Trimming cost V 1 base and J 6 bases, with 6 bases left between them. CDR3 nucleotide sequence: TGTGCCAGCAGCTTAGAGGGTCCTGAAGCTTTCTTT. This sequence encodes CASSLEGPEAFF.

The chain is built from TRBV30 and TRBJ1-2; 7 bases are a match to TRBD1. The CDR3 length is 14 residues. Germline lookup yields CDR1 GTSNPN and CDR2 SVGIG (reference sequence). V lost 3 bases, J lost 2 bases, and 6 bases stayed unmatched. The DNA of the CDR3 is TGTGCCTGGAGGTCCAAGGGACAGAACTATGGCTACACCTTC. Amino acids: CAWRSKGQNYGYTF.

V and J are TRBV5-1 and TRBJ2-7, with D unresolved. V lost 0 bases and J lost 3, with 4 bases in between. This CDR3 is 12 amino acids long. Germline V gene data show CDR1 as SGHRS and CDR2 as YFSETQ. The CDR3 sequence: CASSLDYYEQYF. CDR3 DNA sequence: TGCGCCAGCAGCTTGGACTACTACGAGCAGTACTTC.